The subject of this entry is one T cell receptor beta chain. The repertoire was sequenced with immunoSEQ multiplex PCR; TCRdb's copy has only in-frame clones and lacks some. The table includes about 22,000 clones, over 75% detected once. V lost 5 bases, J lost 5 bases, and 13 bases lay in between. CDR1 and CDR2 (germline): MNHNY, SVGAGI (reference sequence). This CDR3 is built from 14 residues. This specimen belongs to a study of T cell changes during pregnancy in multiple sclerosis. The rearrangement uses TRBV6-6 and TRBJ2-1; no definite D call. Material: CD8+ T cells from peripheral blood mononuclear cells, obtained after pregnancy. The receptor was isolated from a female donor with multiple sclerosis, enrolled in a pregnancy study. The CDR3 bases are TGTGCCAGCAGTCCCCTTGGAGTTAACAATGAGCAGTTCTTC. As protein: CASSPLGVNNEQFF.